This TCR beta chain was sequenced in a study of T cell responses to AZD1222 COVID-19 vaccine. Regarding this clone: What it binds is not known.

Profiled with immunoSEQ multiplex PCR; TCRdb holds only in-frame clones, not every one. The data contain approximately 68,000 clones, 85% to 90% of them singletons. Between the trimmed V and J ends, which lost 6 bases and 5 bases, there was a span of 10 bases. Germline V lookup: CDR1 LNHDA, CDR2 SQIVND (reference sequence). CDR3 length: 12 amino acids. Study-wide points: White British donors predominated, females outnumbered males, and clonal diversity was possibly underestimated. Baseline seropositives among AZD1222 recipients totaled only five or six. When two AZD1222 doses had been given, Spike-specific TCR breadth and depth rose.

Material: peripheral blood, obtained 28 days after the second dose of the MenACWY control vaccine. The receptor was derived from an adult who received the MenACWY meningococcal vaccine as a control. The V gene is TRBV19, the J gene TRBJ1-1; D gene ambiguous. The CDR3 nucleotides read TGTGCCAGTAGCCTGAGAGGTACTGAAGCTTTCTTT. This codes for CASSLRGTEAFF. The complete variable domain, with remaining parts taken from reference TRBV19 and TRBJ1-1, reads DGGITQSPKYLFRKEGQNVTLSCEQNLNHDAMYWYRQDPGQGLRLIYYSQIVNDFQKGDIAEGYSVSREKKESFPLTVTSAQKNPTAFYLCASSLRGTEAFFGQGTRLTVV.